This TCR beta chain was identified during a study of blood T cell repertoires in COVID-19. Across the study: The study drew acute and convalescent COVID-19 samples from the United States, Italy and Spain. PBMCs, B-cell-depleted T cells, or T cells were the source of the cDNA or gDNA that made up the material.

The CDR3 length is 11 residues. Trimming took 5 bases from V and 8 from J, leaving 8 bases between them. Germline V gene lookup returns CDR1 SGHRS and CDR2 YFSETQ. In the study's own analysis: Researchers report that nucleated cell counts were estimated from reference gene primer amplification. The table came from immunoSEQ multiplex PCR; TCRdb's copy has only in-frame clones and leaves some out. V and J calls and clone size are as listed in that table; D and trimming were resolved from the DNA. The sample gives tens of thousands of clones, roughly 90% of which show up once; 12% is in the top ten. This TCR came from a human donor in a cohort sampled during active COVID-19. The V call is TRBV5-1, the J call TRBJ2-1; the D is unclear. Sequencing input: peripheral blood. The chain's CDR3 is CASSPNYEQFF. The DNA of the CDR3 is TGCGCCAGCAGTCCTAACTATGAGCAGTTCTTC.